This TCR beta chain was obtained from a study of T cell clones after liver transplantation. General study points: In most of the 8 subjects, circulating graft-donor-reactive CD4 TCRbeta sequences fell significantly after transplant.

Germline V lookup: CDR1 MNHEY, CDR2 SVGAGI. CDR3 size: 14 residues. Assay used: immunoSEQ multiplex PCR; TCRdb lists only in-frame clones, some missing. The table has 40,000 to 65,000 clones, approximately 84% seen once; the top ten hold 7.5% to 10%. About this clone itself: Its target is unknown.

Here the sequenced sample was CD4+ T cells from blood, taken before liver transplant. The TCR originated in a human donor who received a liver transplant. The chain couples TRBV6-5 to TRBJ2-5; TRBD2 matches 7 bases. Matching the DNA end better, TRBJ2-7 makes the J call doubtful. The CDR3 sequence: CASRTGLAAYEQYF. CDR3 DNA sequence: TGTGCCAGCAGGACGGGTCTAGCGGCTTACGAGCAGTACTTC.